The source of this T cell receptor beta chain is a study of Ad26.COV2.S vaccination and SARS-CoV-2 variants. Study-level points and caveats: Those who received the vaccine showed greater spike-specific TCR breadth than those given placebo. For non-spike TCRs, breadth in vaccine recipients resembled that in placebo recipients.

A note on this clone: No antigen is known for it.

Noted treatment: around 19 received Ad26.COV2.S at low or high dose, single or two shots; about 5 received placebo; per-sample allocation not given. Samples came from day 63 after the first vaccine or placebo injection. Built on an Ad26 vector, the vaccine expressed Wuhan-strain SARS-CoV-2 spike. Using immunoSEQ multiplex PCR, the repertoire was profiled, and TCRdb retains in-frame clones only, with some absent. The table lists approximately 410,000 clones, approximately 88% of them singletons. The starting material was peripheral blood, obtained in a trial of Ad26.COV2.S vaccine versus placebo. The source of this sequence is a person aged 18-60 years who received the Ad26.COV2.S COVID-19 vaccine or a placebo.

In DNA form, the CDR3 reads TGTGCCAGCAGTTACTCGAAACGGCAGTACTTC. Its translation is CASSYSKRQYF. The chain recombines TRBV6-2 or TRBV6-3 with TRBJ2-7; no clear D. Germline CDR1 MNHEY, CDR2 SVGEGT. Trimming took 0 bases from V and 9 from J, leaving 6 bases between them. This CDR3 has 11 residues.